Listed below are T cell receptor beta chains from one sample, sequenced in a study of T cell responses to AZD1222 COVID-19 vaccine. The repertoire was sequenced with immunoSEQ multiplex PCR; TCRdb's copy has only in-frame clones and lacks some. The repertoire has around 160,000 clones, around 88% of them found once; the top ten carry over 12%. The source material was peripheral blood, sampled on day 0 of AZD1222 vaccination. The source of these receptors is an adult in good health. The CDR3 runs from the conserved cysteine through the conserved F or W. The order of the fields is CDR3 length, J gene, D gene, V gene, clone size, CDR3 protein, CDR3 DNA. A D gene is named only where the DNA matches it firmly. Some rows have no size entry. The others give once, few or many, or a class for an expanded clone.

CDR3 length: 16; J gene: TRBJ2-3; D gene: TRBD2; V gene: TRBV7-8; clone size: .; CDR3 protein: CASSPLLAGVTDTQYF; CDR3 DNA: TGTGCCAGCAGCCCCCTTTTAGCGGGGGTCACAGATACGCAGTATTTT
CDR3 length: 16; J gene: TRBJ2-1; D gene: TRBD1; V gene: TRBV7-9; clone size: .; CDR3 protein: CASSTAAGTVVNEQFF; CDR3 DNA: TGTGCCAGCAGCACGGCTGCCGGGACAGTAGTTAATGAGCAGTTCTTC
CDR3 length: 18; J gene: TRBJ2-7; D gene: TRBD2; V gene: TRBV7-2; clone size: .; CDR3 protein: CASSNPAGLAGFSYEQYF; CDR3 DNA: TGTGCCAGCAGCAACCCCGCCGGACTAGCGGGGTTCTCCTACGAGCAGTACTTC
CDR3 length: 15; J gene: TRBJ2-1; D gene: TRBD1; V gene: TRBV6-5; clone size: few; CDR3 protein: CASSRDRGRYNEQFF; CDR3 DNA: TGTGCCAGCAGCCGAGACAGGGGGAGATACAATGAGCAGTTCTTC
CDR3 length: 16; J gene: TRBJ1-4; D gene: .; V gene: TRBV30; clone size: .; CDR3 protein: CAWSAPPREPNEKLFF; CDR3 DNA: TGTGCCTGGAGTGCACCCCCCCGGGAACCCAATGAAAAACTGTTTTTT
CDR3 length: 14; J gene: TRBJ1-1; D gene: .; V gene: TRBV5-4; clone size: .; CDR3 protein: CASSLVTGQSEAFF; CDR3 DNA: TGTGCCAGCAGCTTGGTAACAGGACAGTCTGAAGCTTTCTTT
CDR3 length: 17; J gene: TRBJ2-3; D gene: TRBD2; V gene: TRBV7-2; clone size: .; CDR3 protein: CASSLARRGGSADTQYF; CDR3 DNA: TGTGCCAGCAGCTTAGCGAGGCGGGGGGGGAGTGCAGATACGCAGTATTTT
CDR3 length: 15; J gene: TRBJ1-4; D gene: .; V gene: TRBV5-1; clone size: .; CDR3 protein: CASSTGTSSNEKLFF; CDR3 DNA: TGCGCCAGCAGCACTGGGACCTCCTCAAATGAAAAACTGTTTTTT
CDR3 length: 15; J gene: TRBJ1-2; D gene: .; V gene: TRBV7-3; clone size: .; CDR3 protein: CASSLNGRISYGYTF; CDR3 DNA: TGTGCCAGCAGCTTAAACGGACGAATAAGTTATGGCTACACCTTC
CDR3 length: 18; J gene: TRBJ1-4; D gene: TRBD1; V gene: TRBV19; clone size: .; CDR3 protein: CASSQIYPTGGRWEKLFF; CDR3 DNA: TGTGCCAGTAGCCAGATTTATCCTACAGGGGGTCGTTGGGAAAAACTGTTTTTT
CDR3 length: 15; J gene: TRBJ1-4; D gene: .; V gene: TRBV19; clone size: .; CDR3 protein: CASYNFRATNEKLFF; CDR3 DNA: TGTGCCAGTTATAATTTCAGGGCAACTAATGAAAAACTGTTTTTT
CDR3 length: 13; J gene: TRBJ1-6; D gene: TRBD1; V gene: TRBV28; clone size: .; CDR3 protein: CASSRDRVSPLHF; CDR3 DNA: TGTGCCAGCAGTCGGGACAGGGTTTCACCCCTCCACTTT
CDR3 length: 15; J gene: TRBJ2-2; D gene: .; V gene: TRBV7-2; clone size: .; CDR3 protein: CASSRLPGNTGELFF; CDR3 DNA: TGTGCCAGCAGCCGTCTCCCGGGGAACACCGGGGAGCTGTTTTTT
CDR3 length: 12; J gene: TRBJ1-2; D gene: .; V gene: TRBV7-9; clone size: .; CDR3 protein: CASEDGGYGYTF; CDR3 DNA: TGTGCCAGCGAGGACGGAGGATATGGCTACACCTTC
CDR3 length: 13; J gene: TRBJ2-7; D gene: .; V gene: TRBV2; clone size: once; CDR3 protein: CASRSDGSYEQYF; CDR3 DNA: TGTGCCAGCCGGTCAGACGGGTCCTACGAGCAGTACTTC
CDR3 length: 15; J gene: TRBJ1-2; D gene: TRBD1; V gene: TRBV19; clone size: .; CDR3 protein: CATGRDRGPNYGYTF; CDR3 DNA: TGTGCCACAGGAAGGGACAGGGGTCCAAACTATGGCTACACCTTC
CDR3 length: 13; J gene: TRBJ1-2; D gene: .; V gene: TRBV7-8; clone size: .; CDR3 protein: CASKGPSLYGYTF; CDR3 DNA: TGTGCCAGCAAAGGGCCTAGCCTCTATGGCTACACCTTC
CDR3 length: 16; J gene: TRBJ1-2; D gene: .; V gene: TRBV4-2; clone size: .; CDR3 protein: CASSQDLYKANYGYTF; CDR3 DNA: TGTGCCAGCAGCCAAGATCTATATAAGGCTAACTATGGCTACACCTTC
CDR3 length: 16; J gene: TRBJ1-5; D gene: TRBD1; V gene: TRBV7-6; clone size: .; CDR3 protein: CASSSGTGRGNQPQHF; CDR3 DNA: TGTGCCAGCAGCTCAGGGACAGGGAGAGGCAATCAGCCCCAGCATTTT
CDR3 length: 14; J gene: TRBJ2-7; D gene: .; V gene: TRBV18; clone size: .; CDR3 protein: CASSQRDGTYEQYF; CDR3 DNA: TGTGCCAGCTCACAAAGGGACGGTACCTACGAGCAGTACTTC
CDR3 length: 15; J gene: TRBJ2-1; D gene: .; V gene: TRBV15; clone size: .; CDR3 protein: CATSVVQGTYNEQFF; CDR3 DNA: TGTGCCACCAGCGTTGTCCAGGGGACCTACAATGAGCAGTTCTTC
CDR3 length: 15; J gene: TRBJ2-7; D gene: .; V gene: TRBV7-2; clone size: .; CDR3 protein: CASSLLGGEGYEQYF; CDR3 DNA: TGTGCCAGCAGCTTATTAGGGGGAGAAGGGTACGAGCAGTACTTC
CDR3 length: 14; J gene: TRBJ1-1; D gene: .; V gene: TRBV9; clone size: .; CDR3 protein: CASSPSGLNTEAFF; CDR3 DNA: TGTGCCAGCAGCCCGTCGGGGCTGAACACTGAAGCTTTCTTT
CDR3 length: 15; J gene: TRBJ1-4; D gene: TRBD1; V gene: TRBV28; clone size: .; CDR3 protein: CASSLEGTGSEKLFF; CDR3 DNA: TGTGCCAGCAGTTTGGAGGGGACAGGGAGTGAAAAACTGTTTTTT
CDR3 length: 14; J gene: TRBJ2-7; D gene: .; V gene: TRBV15; clone size: .; CDR3 protein: CATSFRTTPYEQYF; CDR3 DNA: TGTGCCACCAGTTTCCGGACTACCCCCTACGAGCAGTACTTC
CDR3 length: 14; J gene: TRBJ2-1; D gene: TRBD2; V gene: TRBV27; clone size: .; CDR3 protein: CASSSRGGYDEQFF; CDR3 DNA: TGTGCCAGCAGTAGCCGGGGGGGCTACGATGAGCAGTTCTTC
CDR3 length: 14; J gene: TRBJ1-2; D gene: .; V gene: TRBV5-1; clone size: .; CDR3 protein: CASSLEGGEIGYTF; CDR3 DNA: TGCGCCAGCAGCTTGGAGGGGGGAGAAATAGGCTACACCTTC
CDR3 length: 16; J gene: TRBJ1-2; D gene: .; V gene: TRBV27; clone size: .; CDR3 protein: CASSLAPQGINYGYTF; CDR3 DNA: TGTGCCAGCAGTTTGGCCCCGCAGGGTATCAACTATGGCTACACCTTC
CDR3 length: 12; J gene: TRBJ1-6; D gene: TRBD1; V gene: TRBV27; clone size: .; CDR3 protein: CASSPTGDTLHF; CDR3 DNA: TGTGCCAGCAGTCCGACAGGGGACACCCTCCACTTT
CDR3 length: 15; J gene: TRBJ1-5; D gene: .; V gene: TRBV9; clone size: once; CDR3 protein: CASSADGYSNQPQHF; CDR3 DNA: TGTGCCAGCAGTGCTGACGGATATAGCAATCAGCCCCAGCATTTT
CDR3 length: 16; J gene: TRBJ1-4; D gene: .; V gene: TRBV19; clone size: once; CDR3 protein: CASSTKSRGTNEKLFF; CDR3 DNA: TGTGCCAGTAGTACGAAATCCAGGGGAACTAATGAAAAACTGTTTTTT
CDR3 length: 16; J gene: TRBJ2-2; D gene: TRBD2; V gene: TRBV28; clone size: few; CDR3 protein: CASSLRTSPNTGELFF; CDR3 DNA: TGTGCCAGCAGTCTGCGGACTAGTCCTAATACCGGGGAGCTGTTTTTT
CDR3 length: 12; J gene: TRBJ1-2; D gene: .; V gene: TRBV10-1; clone size: .; CDR3 protein: CASSVRCCGYTF; CDR3 DNA: TGCGCCAGCAGTGTGAGGTGCTGTGGCTACACCTTC
CDR3 length: 14; J gene: TRBJ2-7; D gene: .; V gene: TRBV10-3; clone size: .; CDR3 protein: CAISDPPGSYEQYF; CDR3 DNA: TGTGCCATCAGTGACCCCCCGGGGTCCTACGAGCAGTACTTC
CDR3 length: 14; J gene: TRBJ1-1; D gene: .; V gene: TRBV25-1; clone size: .; CDR3 protein: CASTSRRVGTEAFF; CDR3 DNA: TGTGCCAGCACCTCCCGGCGGGTGGGGACTGAAGCTTTCTTT
CDR3 length: 14; J gene: TRBJ1-5; D gene: .; V gene: TRBV5-1; clone size: .; CDR3 protein: CASSLAAGNQPQHF; CDR3 DNA: TGCGCCAGCAGCTTGGCGGCAGGCAATCAGCCCCAGCATTTT
CDR3 length: 15; J gene: TRBJ1-1; D gene: TRBD1; V gene: TRBV11-2; clone size: .; CDR3 protein: CASSLSLTGGSEAFF; CDR3 DNA: TGTGCCAGCAGCTTAAGCCTGACAGGGGGGTCGGAAGCTTTCTTT
CDR3 length: 15; J gene: TRBJ2-1; D gene: .; V gene: TRBV14; clone size: .; CDR3 protein: CASSQAGARSLPPFF; CDR3 DNA: TGTGCCAGCAGCCAAGCAGGGGCTCGGAGCCTCCCCCCGTTCTTC
CDR3 length: 15; J gene: TRBJ2-1; D gene: TRBD1; V gene: TRBV19; clone size: .; CDR3 protein: CATRPGQGAYNEQFF; CDR3 DNA: TGTGCCACCCGACCGGGACAGGGGGCCTACAATGAGCAGTTCTTC
CDR3 length: 16; J gene: TRBJ1-4; D gene: TRBD1; V gene: TRBV9; clone size: .; CDR3 protein: CASSVSTGGNNEKLFF; CDR3 DNA: TGTGCCAGCAGCGTCTCAACAGGGGGAAATAATGAAAAACTGTTTTTT
CDR3 length: 14; J gene: TRBJ1-5; D gene: TRBD1; V gene: TRBV7-9; clone size: .; CDR3 protein: CASSTGGGRQPQHF; CDR3 DNA: TGTGCCAGCAGCACAGGGGGGGGGCGTCAGCCCCAGCATTTT
CDR3 length: 13; J gene: TRBJ2-5; D gene: .; V gene: TRBV11-2; clone size: .; CDR3 protein: CASTPILAETQYF; CDR3 DNA: TGTGCCAGCACCCCCATACTGGCAGAGACCCAGTACTTC
CDR3 length: 19; J gene: TRBJ2-5; D gene: TRBD2; V gene: TRBV9; clone size: .; CDR3 protein: CASSVGAASGGLGLETQYF; CDR3 DNA: TGTGCCAGCAGCGTAGGGGCGGCTAGCGGGGGATTGGGGTTGGAGACCCAGTACTTC
CDR3 length: 14; J gene: TRBJ1-2; D gene: .; V gene: TRBV7-2; clone size: .; CDR3 protein: CASATFSAVDGYTF; CDR3 DNA: TGTGCCAGCGCTACCTTCTCGGCGGTCGATGGCTACACCTTC
CDR3 length: 13; J gene: TRBJ1-1; D gene: .; V gene: TRBV6-5; clone size: .; CDR3 protein: CASSYQGTTEAFF; CDR3 DNA: TGTGCCAGCAGTTACCAGGGGACCACTGAAGCTTTCTTT
CDR3 length: 15; J gene: TRBJ2-1; D gene: TRBD2; V gene: TRBV4-3; clone size: few; CDR3 protein: CASSAGLAPNNEQFF; CDR3 DNA: TGCGCCAGCAGCGCGGGACTAGCGCCCAACAATGAGCAGTTCTTC
CDR3 length: 13; J gene: TRBJ1-1; D gene: .; V gene: TRBV3-1/TRBV3-2; clone size: once; CDR3 protein: CASSLVANTEAFF; CDR3 DNA: TGTGCCAGCAGCCTAGTCGCGAACACTGAAGCTTTCTTT
CDR3 length: 15; J gene: TRBJ1-6; D gene: .; V gene: TRBV5-4; clone size: once; CDR3 protein: CASSLFPGSNSPLHF; CDR3 DNA: TGTGCCAGCAGCTTGTTCCCAGGGTCTAATTCACCCCTCCACTTT
CDR3 length: 15; J gene: TRBJ1-5; D gene: .; V gene: TRBV28; clone size: .; CDR3 protein: CASKNGGNSNQPQHF; CDR3 DNA: TGTGCCAGCAAGAACGGCGGGAATAGCAATCAGCCCCAGCATTTT
CDR3 length: 14; J gene: TRBJ1-3; D gene: TRBD1; V gene: TRBV9; clone size: .; CDR3 protein: CASSGGGVGNTIYF; CDR3 DNA: TGTGCCAGCAGCGGAGGGGGCGTGGGAAACACCATATATTTT
CDR3 length: 16; J gene: TRBJ1-5; D gene: .; V gene: TRBV30; clone size: few; CDR3 protein: CAWSLSRGMSNQPQHF; CDR3 DNA: TGTGCCTGGAGTCTAAGTAGGGGGATGAGCAATCAGCCCCAGCATTTT